A selection of T cell receptor beta chains follows, all from one sample in a study of blood T cell repertoires in COVID-19. Some clones are missing from TCRdb's copy, which holds only in-frame ones; the method was immunoSEQ multiplex PCR. The table has some 200,000 clones, about 91% seen once; the top ten hold 1.5%. The source material was peripheral blood. All receptors derive from a young man with active or convalescent COVID-19. CDR3s include the opening cysteine and the closing phenylalanine or tryptophan. Each record gives: clone size, V gene, D gene, J gene, CDR3 DNA, CDR3 protein. The D gene is left open where the match is weak. The size entry is marked missing in some rows and otherwise reads once, few, many or a size class.

abundance: -
v_gene: TRBV10-3
d_gene: TRBD2
j_gene: TRBJ2-7
CDR3nt: TGTGCCATCAGTGAAGGCGGGAGGGGATCCTACGAGCAGTACTTC
CDR3aa: CAISEGGRGSYEQYF

abundance: once
v_gene: TRBV7-3
d_gene: TRBD2
j_gene: TRBJ2-3
CDR3nt: TGTGCCAGCAGTAGAACCGGGACTAGCGGTTCCACAGATACGCAGTATTTT
CDR3aa: CASSRTGTSGSTDTQYF

abundance: -
v_gene: TRBV9
d_gene: TRBD1
j_gene: TRBJ1-4
CDR3nt: TGTGCCAGCAGCGTTTCAGGGGACAGGAAGGAAAAACTGTTTTTT
CDR3aa: CASSVSGDRKEKLFF

abundance: -
v_gene: TRBV7-9
d_gene: -
j_gene: TRBJ2-3
CDR3nt: TGTGCCAGCAGCTTGCAGGTTAGCACAGATACGCAGTATTTT
CDR3aa: CASSLQVSTDTQYF

abundance: -
v_gene: TRBV28
d_gene: -
j_gene: TRBJ1-4
CDR3nt: TGTGCCAGCAGTTCCCAGACGGAGGTTGGTGAAAAACTGTTTTTT
CDR3aa: CASSSQTEVGEKLFF

abundance: -
v_gene: TRBV7-2
d_gene: TRBD1
j_gene: TRBJ1-2
CDR3nt: TGTGCCAGCAGCCTACTCCATCAATCCGGGACAGGGAACTATGGCTACACCTTC
CDR3aa: CASSLLHQSGTGNYGYTF

abundance: -
v_gene: TRBV11-3
d_gene: TRBD1
j_gene: TRBJ2-3
CDR3nt: TGTGCCAGCAGCTCCCAGGGGGCGGGAACCTACTTTAGCACAGATACGCAGTATTTT
CDR3aa: CASSSQGAGTYFSTDTQYF

abundance: -
v_gene: TRBV27
d_gene: -
j_gene: TRBJ1-1
CDR3nt: TGTGCCAGCAAAGGGGTGATCACTGAAGCTTTCTTT
CDR3aa: CASKGVITEAFF

abundance: once
v_gene: TRBV7-2
d_gene: -
j_gene: TRBJ2-5
CDR3nt: TGTGCCAGCAGCTTCGTGATGGGGCGAGAGACCCAGTACTTC
CDR3aa: CASSFVMGRETQYF

abundance: -
v_gene: TRBV18
d_gene: -
j_gene: TRBJ1-1
CDR3nt: TGTGCCAGCTCACCACGGGAGTTCAGAAGTACTATGAACACTGAAGCTTTCTTT
CDR3aa: CASSPREFRSTMNTEAFF

abundance: -
v_gene: TRBV11-2
d_gene: -
j_gene: TRBJ1-1
CDR3nt: TGTGCCAGCAACGCCCTCAGACAGGATGAAGCTTTCTTT
CDR3aa: CASNALRQDEAFF

abundance: once
v_gene: TRBV6-5
d_gene: -
j_gene: TRBJ1-3
CDR3nt: TGTGCCAGCAGTTACTGGCCAGGGGGAAACACCATATATTTT
CDR3aa: CASSYWPGGNTIYF

abundance: -
v_gene: TRBV27
d_gene: -
j_gene: TRBJ1-1
CDR3nt: TGTGCCAGCAGTTCCTGGGAGGGATTTCGGGCTGAAGCTTTCTTT
CDR3aa: CASSSWEGFRAEAFF

abundance: -
v_gene: TRBV4-1
d_gene: -
j_gene: TRBJ1-5
CDR3nt: TGCGCCAGCAGCCAAGATGGAGATCAGCCCCAGCATTTT
CDR3aa: CASSQDGDQPQHF

abundance: -
v_gene: TRBV12-3/TRBV12-4
d_gene: -
j_gene: TRBJ1-5
CDR3nt: TGTGCCAGCAGTCCCCTCCCTCAGCCCCAGCATTTT
CDR3aa: CASSPLPQPQHF

abundance: -
v_gene: TRBV2
d_gene: TRBD1
j_gene: TRBJ1-4
CDR3nt: TGTGCCCTAAGAGTGGAGAGTGGGACAGGGAGTGAAAAACTGTTTTTT
CDR3aa: CALRVESGTGSEKLFF

abundance: once
v_gene: TRBV19
d_gene: TRBD1
j_gene: TRBJ2-5
CDR3nt: TGTGCCAGCGTGGGACAGGGAAGAGAGACCCAGTACTTC
CDR3aa: CASVGQGRETQYF

abundance: -
v_gene: TRBV25-1
d_gene: TRBD1
j_gene: TRBJ1-3
CDR3nt: TGTGCCAGCAGTGATTTCCGGGACAGCTCTGGAAACACCATATATTTT
CDR3aa: CASSDFRDSSGNTIYF

abundance: -
v_gene: TRBV10-3
d_gene: TRBD1
j_gene: TRBJ1-4
CDR3nt: TGTGCCATCAGAAGACAGGGGAATAATGAAAAACTGTTTTTT
CDR3aa: CAIRRQGNNEKLFF

abundance: -
v_gene: TRBV2
d_gene: -
j_gene: TRBJ2-3
CDR3nt: TGTGCCAGCACCGGAATCTTCGAAGGGGATTTGGCGAGGGATACGCAGTATTTT
CDR3aa: CASTGIFEGDLARDTQYF

abundance: -
v_gene: TRBV6-2/TRBV6-3
d_gene: -
j_gene: TRBJ2-2
CDR3nt: TGTGCCAGCAGTTTTTCAGGGCATAGCACCTCACCCGGGGAGCTGTTTTTT
CDR3aa: CASSFSGHSTSPGELFF

abundance: -
v_gene: TRBV12-5
d_gene: TRBD1
j_gene: TRBJ1-1
CDR3nt: TGTGCTAGTGGTTTGGGGACAGGGAACACTGAAGCTTTCTTT
CDR3aa: CASGLGTGNTEAFF

abundance: -
v_gene: TRBV5-1
d_gene: -
j_gene: TRBJ2-7
CDR3nt: TGCGCCAGCAGCTTGGTAACAGCCTCCTACGAGCAGTACTTC
CDR3aa: CASSLVTASYEQYF

abundance: -
v_gene: TRBV25-1
d_gene: -
j_gene: TRBJ1-5
CDR3nt: TGTGCCAGCAGTGAACCCGGCGACAGACAGCCCCAGCATTTT
CDR3aa: CASSEPGDRQPQHF

abundance: once
v_gene: TRBV4-1
d_gene: TRBD1
j_gene: TRBJ1-1
CDR3nt: TGCGCCAGCAGCTTAAAGGGGGCTGCTGAAGCTTTCTTT
CDR3aa: CASSLKGAAEAFF

abundance: -
v_gene: TRBV13
d_gene: -
j_gene: TRBJ1-1
CDR3nt: TGTGCCAGCAGCGGCCACAGGGCCCTCAACACTGAAGCTTTCTTT
CDR3aa: CASSGHRALNTEAFF

abundance: -
v_gene: TRBV28
d_gene: TRBD1
j_gene: TRBJ1-5
CDR3nt: TGTGCCAGCAGTTTAAACCTTGGGACAGGGGGGAATCAGCCCCAGCATTTT
CDR3aa: CASSLNLGTGGNQPQHF

abundance: -
v_gene: TRBV15
d_gene: TRBD2
j_gene: TRBJ2-7
CDR3nt: TGTGCCACCAGCAGAGTCGAGACTAGCGGGTACGAGCAGTACTTC
CDR3aa: CATSRVETSGYEQYF

abundance: once
v_gene: TRBV3-1/TRBV3-2
d_gene: -
j_gene: TRBJ1-2
CDR3nt: TGTGCCAGCAGCCTGACTCCCGCGGACTATGGCTACACCTTC
CDR3aa: CASSLTPADYGYTF

abundance: few
v_gene: TRBV7-2
d_gene: -
j_gene: TRBJ1-3
CDR3nt: TGTGCCAGCAGCTTAGGACAGCCGAGGTCTGGAAACACCATATATTTT
CDR3aa: CASSLGQPRSGNTIYF

abundance: -
v_gene: TRBV5-1
d_gene: -
j_gene: TRBJ2-7
CDR3nt: TGCGCCAGCAGCCCGCTGGAGGGGCCGGGCGAGCAGTACTTC
CDR3aa: CASSPLEGPGEQYF

abundance: -
v_gene: TRBV9
d_gene: -
j_gene: TRBJ1-1
CDR3nt: TGTGCCAGCGGGTCGACTGGGAACACTGAAGCTTTCTTT
CDR3aa: CASGSTGNTEAFF

abundance: -
v_gene: TRBV5-1
d_gene: -
j_gene: TRBJ2-6
CDR3nt: TGCGCCAGCAGCTTGTTGGCGGGGGGGGCCAACGTCCTGACTTTC
CDR3aa: CASSLLAGGANVLTF

abundance: -
v_gene: TRBV23-1
d_gene: -
j_gene: TRBJ1-5
CDR3nt: TGCGCCAGCAGTCAATCGGAGGGCTGTCAGCCCCAGCATTTT
CDR3aa: CASSQSEGCQPQHF

abundance: -
v_gene: TRBV4-1
d_gene: -
j_gene: TRBJ1-1
CDR3nt: TGCGCCAGCAGCCAAGCCCTGCAGGCCGGGAACACTGAAGCTTTCTTT
CDR3aa: CASSQALQAGNTEAFF

abundance: once
v_gene: TRBV3-1/TRBV3-2
d_gene: TRBD2
j_gene: TRBJ2-7
CDR3nt: TGTGCCAGCAGCAAAGGGACTAGCGGGAGGGGAGAGCAGTACTTC
CDR3aa: CASSKGTSGRGEQYF

abundance: -
v_gene: TRBV14
d_gene: TRBD1
j_gene: TRBJ1-2
CDR3nt: TGTGCCAGCAGCCTGGACAGGGTCGGAGGCTACACCTTC
CDR3aa: CASSLDRVGGYTF

abundance: -
v_gene: TRBV10-3
d_gene: -
j_gene: TRBJ2-3
CDR3nt: TGTGCCATCAGGTGGGGCGGGAACACAGATACGCAGTATTTT
CDR3aa: CAIRWGGNTDTQYF

abundance: -
v_gene: TRBV2
d_gene: -
j_gene: TRBJ1-2
CDR3nt: TGTGCCAGCAGTGGGGGCAGGTCTAACTATGGCTACACCTTC
CDR3aa: CASSGGRSNYGYTF

abundance: -
v_gene: TRBV20-1
d_gene: -
j_gene: TRBJ1-2
CDR3nt: TGCAGTGCTAGGGCAGGGTATGGCTACACCTTC
CDR3aa: CSARAGYGYTF

abundance: few
v_gene: TRBV5-6
d_gene: -
j_gene: TRBJ1-6
CDR3nt: TGTGCCAGCAGCTTTGGTCTTAGGGGGAGTAATTCACCCCTCCACTTT
CDR3aa: CASSFGLRGSNSPLHF

abundance: -
v_gene: TRBV24-1
d_gene: -
j_gene: TRBJ2-1
CDR3nt: TGTGCCACCAGTGCTGGGGCCGAGCAGTTCTTC
CDR3aa: CATSAGAEQFF

abundance: -
v_gene: TRBV7-3
d_gene: -
j_gene: TRBJ2-3
CDR3nt: TGTGCCAGCAGCTTCACGGGCACAGATACGCAGTATTTT
CDR3aa: CASSFTGTDTQYF

abundance: -
v_gene: TRBV7-9
d_gene: -
j_gene: TRBJ1-2
CDR3nt: TGTGCCAGCAGCTCGGGAGGTCTTAGCGGCTACACCTTC
CDR3aa: CASSSGGLSGYTF

abundance: -
v_gene: TRBV6-2/TRBV6-3
d_gene: -
j_gene: TRBJ2-7
CDR3nt: TGTGCCAGCAGTGGTGGGCAAGCAACCTACGAGCAGTACTTC
CDR3aa: CASSGGQATYEQYF

abundance: -
v_gene: TRBV11-2
d_gene: TRBD2
j_gene: TRBJ2-1
CDR3nt: TGTGCCAGCAGCTTAGTCGTAGCGGGCCAGGAAGACAATGAGCAGTTCTTC
CDR3aa: CASSLVVAGQEDNEQFF

abundance: -
v_gene: TRBV12-3/TRBV12-4
d_gene: TRBD1
j_gene: TRBJ1-2
CDR3nt: TGTGCCAGCAGTCCCGGACAGGTCTCGGGCTACACCTTC
CDR3aa: CASSPGQVSGYTF

abundance: -
v_gene: TRBV5-8
d_gene: -
j_gene: TRBJ2-7
CDR3nt: TGTGCCAGCAGCCTGGGACTGAGATCCTACGAGCAGTACTTC
CDR3aa: CASSLGLRSYEQYF

abundance: few
v_gene: TRBV3-1/TRBV3-2
d_gene: TRBD1
j_gene: TRBJ2-1
CDR3nt: TGTGCCAGCAGCCAAGCTGGGACAGCAGTTTACAATGAGCAGTTCTTC
CDR3aa: CASSQAGTAVYNEQFF

abundance: -
v_gene: TRBV6-5
d_gene: -
j_gene: TRBJ2-3
CDR3nt: TGTGCCAGCAGATATGGCGGGGTGGCCACAGATACGCAGTATTTT
CDR3aa: CASRYGGVATDTQYF

abundance: once
v_gene: TRBV2
d_gene: TRBD1
j_gene: TRBJ1-1
CDR3nt: TGTGCCAGCAGCGTCAGGGGGCTATCGAACACTGAAGCTTTCTTT
CDR3aa: CASSVRGLSNTEAFF

abundance: -
v_gene: TRBV19
d_gene: -
j_gene: TRBJ1-4
CDR3nt: TGTGCCAGTAGCGAGACAGGCCCCCCAAAACTGTTTTTT
CDR3aa: CASSETGPPKLFF

abundance: -
v_gene: TRBV12-3/TRBV12-4
d_gene: -
j_gene: TRBJ1-5
CDR3nt: TGTGCCAGCAGCCTAAACGGAGGTCAGCCCCAGCATTTT
CDR3aa: CASSLNGGQPQHF